The 27 T cell receptor beta chains below all came from one sample that was sequenced in a study of control samples from healthy donors and cancer patients. Using immunoSEQ multiplex PCR, the repertoire was profiled, and TCRdb retains in-frame clones only, with some absent. The data contain around 150,000 clones, roughly 90% of them singletons. The sequenced sample was blood. The receptors originated from a man aged 25-40 years in good health.

This chain uses TRBV19 with TRBJ1-5; perhaps TRBD1 as D (5 bases). The germline V gene encodes CDR1 LNHDA and CDR2 SQIVND (reference sequence). Trimming took off 4 bases at V and 6 bases at J, with 19 bases between the two ends. The CDR3 extends over 16 amino acids. The CDR3 loop reads CASSTTQGRNIQPQHF. Here the CDR3 DNA reads TGTGCCAGTAGTACGACTCAGGGAAGGAACATTCAGCCCCAGCATTTT.

As regards this clone: Other nucleotide sequences from this sample produce the same CDR3. Here the CDR3 reads CAISVGTGELFF. The DNA of the CDR3 is TGTGCCATCAGCGTAGGCACCGGGGAGCTGTTTTTT. This chain links TRBV10-3 with TRBJ2-2, with D uncertain. Deletions cut 6 bases from V and 4 bases from J, with 6 bases between. Germline assignment: CDR1 ENHRY and CDR2 SYGVKD. CDR3 length: 12 amino acids.

V is TRBV5-1 and J is TRBJ2-7, with D possibly matching TRBD2 (7 bases). V lost 2 bases, J lost 2 bases, and 14 bases lay in between. Looked up from germline, CDR1 is SGHRS and CDR2 is YFSETQ. The CDR3 has 15 amino acids. CDR3: CASSFDGGQTYEQYF. In DNA form, the CDR3 reads TGCGCCAGCAGCTTCGACGGGGGGCAAACCTACGAGCAGTACTTC. Combining the CDR3 with reference TRBV5-1 and TRBJ2-7 gives the whole variable domain KAGVTQTPRYLIKTRGQQVTLSCSPISGHRSVSWYQQTPGQGLQFLFEYFSETQRNKGNFPGRFSGRQFSNSRSEMNVSTLELGDSALYLCASSFDGGQTYEQYFGPGTRLTVT.

V and J are TRBV27 and TRBJ1-2; 7 positions agree with TRBD1. Germline values: CDR1 MNHEY, CDR2 SMNVEV (reference sequence). V shed 6 bases, J shed 2 bases, and the junction held 3 bases outside the gene matches. This CDR3 is 13 amino acids long. CDR3 protein: CASRLQGNYGYTF. The CDR3 coding sequence is TGTGCCAGCAGATTACAGGGGAACTATGGCTACACCTTC.

CDR3 in amino acids: CASSGGQNTIYF. The CDR3 DNA reads TGTGCCAGCAGCGGGGGACAAAACACCATATATTTT. This sequence joins TRBV5-6 and TRBJ1-3, with a weak D call TRBD1 (6 bases). The CDR3 length is 12 residues. Germline CDR1 is SGHDT and CDR2 is YYEEEE. V was trimmed by 4 bases and J by 6 bases, leaving 8 bases between them.

This chain connects TRBV29-1 to TRBJ1-1; possibly TRBD1 for D (6 bases). V gave up 5 bases and J gave up 4 bases, with 17 bases separating them. The CDR3 is made up of 14 amino acids. Per germline, CDR1 SQVTM and CDR2 ANQGSEA. The CDR3, as DNA: TGCAGCGTTCAGGGGAAAGGAGGAGTCACTGAAGCTTTCTTT. Protein product: CSVQGKGGVTEAFF.

This chain uses TRBV19 with TRBJ1-2; D unresolved. The length of the CDR3 is 16 residues. V lost 5 bases to trimming and J lost 8 bases, with 24 bases between them. CDR1 is LNHDA and CDR2 is SQIVND in the germline V gene (reference sequence). The CDR3 is CASSPAPGQVLGGYTF. The CDR3 region has the DNA TGTGCCAGTAGTCCGGCCCCGGGCCAGGTGCTTGGCGGCTACACCTTC.

This clone was seen more than once but under ten times. The chain combines TRBV2 with TRBJ1-4, with D unresolved. The CDR3 covers 13 residues. From germline, CDR1 is SNHLY and CDR2 FYNNEI. Deletions cut 6 bases from V and 7 bases from J, with 12 bases between. This CDR3 reads CASRFREGEKLFF. Here the CDR3 DNA reads TGTGCCAGCAGATTCAGAGAGGGTGAAAAACTGTTTTTT.

This chain connects TRBV3-1 (or the pseudogene TRBV3-2) to TRBJ1-2, with unresolved D. There are 12 residues in the CDR3. The germline CDR1 and CDR2 sequences are LGHDT and YNNKEL (reference sequence). Trimming took 6 bases from V and 8 from J, leaving 13 bases between them. The CDR3 spells CASSRTREGYTF. The CDR3 bases are TGTGCCAGCAGTCGGACCCGGGAAGGCTACACCTTC.

The chain has TRBV7-3 and TRBJ2-3, with 8 nucleotides matching TRBD2. After removal of 3 bases from V and 2 bases from J, the junction contained 7 bases not matched to a gene. Germline loops: CDR1 SGHTA, CDR2 FQGTGA. The CDR3 covers 16 residues. The CDR3 protein is CASSFGLAFYTDTQYF. The CDR3 nucleotides are TGTGCCAGCAGCTTCGGACTAGCCTTTTACACAGATACGCAGTATTTT.

This clone was recorded only once. The gene calls are TRBV2 and TRBJ2-5; 14 positions match TRBD2. Germline values: CDR1 SNHLY, CDR2 FYNNEI. V was pared by 5 bases and J by 7 bases, with 12 bases of the junction left unmatched. There are 17 residues in the CDR3. The CDR3 spells CASSRTSGGPEGGTQYF. As DNA, the CDR3 is TGTGCCAGCAGTCGGACTAGCGGGGGGCCAGAGGGAGGGACCCAGTACTTC.

The V gene is TRBV3-1 (or the pseudogene TRBV3-2), the J gene TRBJ2-2; D may match TRBD1 or TRBD2 (5 bases each). Germline V gene sequence: CDR1 LGHDT, CDR2 YNNKEL (reference sequence). Trimming stripped 4 bases from V and 6 bases from J, with 15 bases between. The CDR3 covers 15 residues. CDR3 sequence (DNA): TGTGCCAGCAGCCCAGGGTGGAGGCGGTCCGGGGAGCTGTTTTTT. Translated: CASSPGWRRSGELFF.

On this clone itself: The sample carries other DNA sequences with the same CDR3. The chain recombines TRBV24-1 with TRBJ2-2, with 8 bases matching TRBD1. The ends lost 3 bases at V and 2 bases at J; junction bases unmatched: 4. The CDR3 sequence is 16 residues long. Germline CDR1 and CDR2: KGHDR and SFDVKD. The DNA of the CDR3 is TGTGCCACCAGTGATCCTGGACAGGGAAACACCGGGGAGCTGTTTTTT. It specifies CATSDPGQGNTGELFF.

V is TRBV5-1 and J is TRBJ2-7; 7 bases match TRBD2. Trimming at V came to 3 bases and at J to 3 bases, leaving 21 bases not matched to a gene. This CDR3 spans 19 amino acids. Germline loops: CDR1 SGHRS, CDR2 YFSETQ. CDR3: CASSYTMDHRFSSGYEQYF. The DNA of the CDR3 is TGCGCCAGCAGCTACACGATGGATCACAGGTTCTCTAGCGGCTACGAGCAGTACTTC.

V is TRBV7-7 and J is TRBJ2-5; tentative D call: TRBD2 (6 bases). Trimming cost V 2 bases and J 5 bases, with 12 bases left between them. CDR1 and CDR2 (germline): SSHAT, FNYEAQ (reference sequence). CDR3 length equals 14 residues. CDR3 DNA sequence: TGTGCCAGCAGCTTATTGACTAGGGCCGAGACCCAGTACTTC. Translating gives CASSLLTRAETQYF.

This chain uses TRBV3-1 (or the pseudogene TRBV3-2) with TRBJ2-7; TRBD2 agrees at 9 bases. Germline values: CDR1 LGHDT, CDR2 YNNKEL (reference sequence). V lost 4 bases to trimming and J lost 7 bases; unmatched junction nucleotides: 8. The CDR3 runs 14 residues. The CDR3: CASSPGLARREQYF. The CDR3 coding sequence is TGTGCCAGCAGCCCGGGACTAGCCCGGCGGGAGCAGTACTTC.

The chain's CDR3 is CATSDSTANEQFF. Here the CDR3 DNA reads TGTGCCACCAGTGATAGTACCGCCAATGAGCAGTTCTTC. The chain is built from TRBV24-1 and TRBJ2-1; D call uncertain. V dropped 3 bases and J dropped 6 bases, with 8 bases sitting between them. The CDR3 totals 13 residues. CDR1 and CDR2 from the germline V gene are KGHDR and SFDVKD.

This chain links TRBV24-1 with TRBJ2-1, with D perhaps matching TRBD1 (6 bases). V lost 5 bases, J lost 8 bases, and 12 bases lay in between. Germline loops: CDR1 KGHDR, CDR2 SFDVKD. The CDR3 contains 13 residues. The CDR3 region has the DNA TGTGCCACCAGTGGCCAAACAGGGCATGAGCAGTTCTTC. Protein sequence: CATSGQTGHEQFF.

The rearrangement uses TRBV5-6 and TRBJ1-1; unclear D gene. V dropped 5 bases and J dropped 1 base, with 9 bases sitting between them. CDR3 length equals 13 residues. Germline CDR1 is SGHDT and CDR2 is YYEEEE. CDR3 loop: CASSFDQNTEAFF. The CDR3 region has the DNA TGTGCCAGCAGTTTCGACCAGAACACTGAAGCTTTCTTT.

The V and J genes are TRBV6-5 and TRBJ1-1, with a possible D match to TRBD1 (6 bases). There are 12 residues in the CDR3. In germline, CDR1 is MNHEY, CDR2 SVGAGI. Trimming pared 7 bases from V and 6 bases from J, leaving 12 bases between. Here the CDR3 reads CASTLDSPEAFF. CDR3 sequence (DNA): TGTGCCAGCACCTTGGACAGCCCTGAAGCTTTCTTT.

The genes are TRBV7-2 and TRBJ1-1; 8 nucleotides match TRBD1. The CDR3 length is 13 residues. Germline V gene sequence: CDR1 SGHTA, CDR2 FQGNSA. With 2 bases clipped from V and 4 bases from J, the junction kept 0 bases outside the gene matches. The chain's CDR3 is CASSLTGGTEAFF. CDR3 sequence (DNA): TGTGCCAGCAGCTTAACAGGGGGCACTGAAGCTTTCTTT.

The rearrangement uses TRBV28 and TRBJ1-6, with 7 bases matching TRBD1. This CDR3 is built from 14 residues. The junction had 5 bases not matched to a gene; V was cut back by 6 bases and J by 6 bases. The germline gives CDR1 MDHEN, CDR2 SYDVKM. This chain's CDR3 is CASSPGTVNSPLHF. CDR3 DNA: TGTGCCAGCAGCCCCGGGACAGTTAATTCACCCCTCCACTTT.

The chain links TRBV7-9 to TRBJ2-1; 9 bases match TRBD2. Per the germline V gene, CDR1 is SEHNR and CDR2 is FQNEAQ (reference sequence). The CDR3 runs 17 residues. V lost 4 bases to trimming and J lost 8 bases; unmatched junction nucleotides: 15. This CDR3 reads CASSSPPSREGTDEQFF. CDR3 sequence (DNA): TGTGCCAGCAGCTCCCCTCCCTCGCGGGAGGGGACCGATGAGCAGTTCTTC.

V and J are TRBV15 and TRBJ1-4; D gene uncertain. Trimming shortened V by 0 bases and J by 0 bases, and 8 bases separated the two germline ends. The length of the CDR3 is 16 residues. CDR1 is LNHNV and CDR2 is YYDKDF in the germline V gene (reference sequence). The CDR3 region has the DNA TGTGCCACCAGCAGAGATCGGGTCCCAACTAATGAAAAACTGTTTTTT. Translating gives CATSRDRVPTNEKLFF.

CDR3 residues: CASSVVSGQLIHGYTF. Here the CDR3 DNA reads TGTGCCAGCAGCGTAGTGTCGGGACAGCTCATCCATGGCTACACCTTC. The rearrangement uses TRBV9 and TRBJ1-2, with TRBD1 matching over 7 bases. Losses at the gene ends were 0 bases for V and 6 bases for J; bases not matched to a gene: 11. The germline V gene has CDR1 SGDLS and CDR2 YYNGEE. This CDR3 contains 16 residues.

The chain links TRBV7-9 to TRBJ1-2; D is ambiguous. CDR3 length: 11 residues. V lost 5 bases to trimming and J lost 10 bases, with 11 bases between them. Germline V gene data show CDR1 as SEHNR and CDR2 as FQNEAQ (reference sequence). CDR3 region: CASSPVADYTF. In DNA form, the CDR3 reads TGTGCCAGCAGCCCCGTGGCGGACTACACCTTC.

The J gene is TRBJ1-4, the V gene TRBV6-5, with D unresolved. V was pared by 2 bases and J by 4 bases, with 5 bases between. Germline CDR1 and CDR2: MNHEY and SVGAGI. CDR3 size: 13 residues. CDR3 residues: CASSYGLNEKLFF. DNA of the CDR3: TGTGCCAGCAGTTACGGCCTTAATGAAAAACTGTTTTTT.